This T cell receptor beta chain emerged from a study of T-cell reconstitution after alpha-beta-depleted transplantation in children (dated by TCRdb to the mid-2010s). Regarding the study in general: Using TCR repertoire profiling, the study followed T-cell immune reconstitution in a quantitative way in children after TCRalphabeta/CD19-depleted allogeneic hematopoietic cell transplantation.

The CDR3, from cysteine to phenylalanine, totals 12 residues. Of all the DNA, just the CDR3 is kept, 36 bases in frame from base 1. V and J are truncated by 5 bases and 8 bases respectively, leaving an intervening sequence of 12 bases. Libraries were made using PCR. TCRdb records Illumina HiSeq 2500 as the sequencer. Molecular barcoding was employed in the preparation of TCR libraries, with unique molecular identifiers being used to normalize TCRbeta repertoire quantification. Starting from the raw public reads, TCRdb applied fastp trimming at Q25, assembled clones with MiXCR and retained in-frame beta chains. Rows with a matching CDR3 protein are joined into one entry that keeps the most common DNA and genes. The sample contains more than 200,000 distinct CDR3 sequences, around 8.9% of them found a single time. The ten top clones hold about 4.8% of the sample. The table lists this clonotype with many counts. Its antigen is currently not known. No base qualities exist here, and no much larger clone lies one base off it.

The material sequenced was PBMCs from the stem cell graft donor, taken from the stem cell graft. This clonotype originated in a human donor who donated a stem cell graft to a child with SCID. The chain couples TRBV12-3 or TRBV12-4 to TRBJ1-2; there is no confident call for the D gene. The DNA is TGTGCCAGCAGTCCTTTCCGCCTAGGCTACACCTTC. Its coded protein is CASSPFRLGYTF.